This T cell receptor beta chain is from a study of blood T cell repertoires in COVID-19. Study-level information: Both acute and convalescent COVID-19 samples were obtained from the United States, Italy and Spain. In each case, the material was cDNA or gDNA derived from T cells, B-cell-depleted T cells, or PBMCs.

The ends were cut back, 7 bases at V and 10 bases at J, with 14 bases in the middle. The CDR3 extends over 13 amino acids. Germline-derived CDR1 and CDR2 are MNHEY and SVGAGI. In the original analysis: Reference gene primers were amplified, and this amplification served to estimate nucleated cell counts. Measured with immunoSEQ multiplex PCR; TCRdb has only the in-frame clones, and not every one. The V and J calls and clone size were taken over from that table, and D and trimming were inferred from the DNA. The table shows roughly 96,000 clones, with over 70% occurring only once. This sequence joins TRBV6-5 and TRBJ1-6; possible D gene TRBD1, 5 bases. The TCR originated in a man in his 60s with acute or convalescent COVID-19. Sequencing used peripheral blood. CDR3 nucleotides: TGTGCCAGCAAATCTGGAGGGGTCTCACCCCTCCACTTT. As protein: CASKSGGVSPLHF.